What follows are 13 T cell receptor beta chains derived from one specimen sequenced in a study of blood T cell repertoires in COVID-19. TCRdb's table, derived via immunoSEQ multiplex PCR, lists solely in-frame clones and lacks some. The sample lists under 95,000 clones; around 80% were seen once. Sequences were obtained from peripheral blood. The receptors originated from a man aged 55 to 70 with active or convalescent COVID-19.

V is TRBV18 and J is TRBJ2-3; TRBD1 is a possible D gene (6 bases). The CDR3 length is 16 residues. Deletions cut 4 bases from V and 2 bases from J, with 16 bases between. Germline CDR1 reads KGHSH; CDR2 reads LQKENI. CDR3 nucleotide sequence: TGTGCCAGCTCACACTACAGCAGACAGGACACAGATACGCAGTATTTT. This gives the protein CASSHYSRQDTDTQYF.

The chain links TRBV3-1 (or the pseudogene TRBV3-2) to TRBJ2-5; D may be TRBD2 (7 bases). The CDR3 has 15 residues. The V and J ends lost 4 bases and 3 bases respectively, with 15 bases between them. The germline V gene encodes CDR1 LGHDT and CDR2 YNNKEL (reference sequence). The CDR3 spells CASSPGTGGEETQYF. CDR3 sequence (DNA): TGTGCCAGCAGCCCAGGGACGGGGGGCGAAGAGACCCAGTACTTC.

The V gene is TRBV7-2, the J gene TRBJ2-5; no firm D call. CDR1 SGHTA and CDR2 FQGNSA come from the germline V gene. V was cut by 2 bases and J by 5 bases, with 6 bases left in between. The CDR3 spans 12 residues. DNA for the CDR3: TGTGCCAGCAGCTTATATAGTGAGACCCAGTACTTC. It codes for CASSLYSETQYF.

CDR3 bases: TGCGCCAGCAGCTTTCAGGGGGCTTTCGAAAAACTGTTTTTT. Translated: CASSFQGAFEKLFF. The chain carries TRBV5-1 and TRBJ1-4; 8 nucleotides match TRBD1. The CDR3 sequence is 14 residues long. Germline V gives CDR1 SGHRS, CDR2 YFSETQ. Trimming cost V 2 bases and J 8 bases; bases outside gene matches: 5. Full variable domain (rest looked up from reference TRBV5-1 and TRBJ1-4): KAGVTQTPRYLIKTRGQQVTLSCSPISGHRSVSWYQQTPGQGLQFLFEYFSETQRNKGNFPGRFSGRQFSNSRSEMNVSTLELGDSALYLCASSFQGAFEKLFFGSGTQLSVL.

The chain employs TRBV29-1 and TRBJ1-5, with a tentative D call TRBD1 (5 bases). The CDR3 sequence is 13 residues long. Germline V CDR1 and CDR2: SQVTM, ANQGSEA. The CDR3 region is CGYSTDSNQPQHF. CDR3 coding DNA: TGCGGCTACTCGACAGATAGCAATCAGCCCCAGCATTTT.

J is TRBJ2-1 and V is TRBV6-5; maybe TRBD1 (6 bases). Germline V gene sequence: CDR1 MNHEY, CDR2 SVGAGI. The CDR3 has 13 residues. The V end lost 6 bases, the J end lost 7 bases, and 13 bases lay between the germline ends. CDR3 coding DNA: TGTGCCAGCAGGGGGGCCCCCCCGAATGAGCAGTTCTTC. Translation: CASRGAPPNEQFF.

This clone was found once. V usage is TRBV6-2 or TRBV6-3 and J usage is TRBJ2-1; TRBD1 matches 7 bases. The V and J ends lost 4 bases and 5 bases, in that order; junction bases with no gene match: 11. Germline CDR1 is MNHEY and CDR2 is SVGEGT. The CDR3 runs 16 residues. The CDR3 loop is CASSFPETGWDNEQFF. CDR3 nucleotides: TGTGCCAGCAGTTTTCCGGAGACAGGGTGGGACAATGAGCAGTTCTTC.

This chain joins TRBV2 and TRBJ1-1, with 8 bases that match TRBD1. The CDR3 is 15 amino acids. V was clipped by 2 bases and J by 4 bases; unmatched bases: 6. CDR1 is SNHLY, CDR2 FYNNEI, per germline. The CDR3 DNA reads as TGTGCCAGCAGTGAATTGCAGGGGGCGAGCACTGAAGCTTTCTTT. This encodes CASSELQGASTEAFF.

In this sample, this clone turned up once. This rearrangement joins TRBV28 to TRBJ1-3; 7 bases match TRBD1. In germline, CDR1 is MDHEN, CDR2 SYDVKM. The J segment lost 4 bases and the V segment lost 7 bases, leaving 7 bases of the junction unmatched. The CDR3 runs 14 residues. The CDR3 nucleotides are TGTGCCAGCATCCCTCCGGGACAGGGAAACACCATATATTTT. Its protein is CASIPPGQGNTIYF.

The V call is TRBV5-4, the J call TRBJ1-1; 9 bases fit TRBD1. There are 13 residues in the CDR3. CDR1 SGHNT and CDR2 YYREEE come from the germline V gene (reference sequence). V lost 4 bases and J lost 4; bases outside the gene matches: 2. The CDR3 spells CASSGDRVTEAFF. The CDR3 DNA sequence: TGTGCCAGCAGCGGGGACAGGGTCACTGAAGCTTTCTTT.

The rearrangement uses TRBV7-2 and TRBJ2-3; D is uncertain. The CDR3 loop spans 13 amino acids. V lost 3 bases to trimming and J lost 8 bases, with 12 bases between them. Germline loops: CDR1 SGHTA, CDR2 FQGNSA. The CDR3 DNA sequence: TGTGCCAGCAGCTTTGCCCAAGCCGGTACGCAGTATTTT. It codes for CASSFAQAGTQYF.

This clone was counted only a few times. V usage is TRBV15 and J usage is TRBJ1-1, with a possible D match to TRBD1 (5 bases). V dropped 5 bases and J dropped 3 bases, with 10 bases sitting between them. This CDR3 region has 13 residues. CDR1 LNHNV and CDR2 YYDKDF come from the germline V gene (reference sequence). CDR3 bases: TGTGCCACCAGCGGCAGACAGTACACTGAAGCTTTCTTT. This translates into CATSGRQYTEAFF.

The V call is TRBV18, the J call TRBJ2-3; TRBD2 matches 8 bases. Germline V gives CDR1 KGHSH, CDR2 LQKENI. This CDR3 is built from 16 residues. J was trimmed by 6 bases and V by 2 bases; bases with no gene match: 10. Written as DNA, the CDR3 is TGTGCCAGCTCACCAAAGAGCGGGGGCCTCCCGGATACGCAGTATTTT. Amino acids: CASSPKSGGLPDTQYF.